The entry below gives a single TCR beta chain sequence along with its context. Its antigen is unidentified. There are 16 residues in the CDR3. From germline, CDR1 is LNHDA and CDR2 SQIVND (reference sequence). V was pared by 6 bases and J by 2 bases, with 20 bases between. The data were obtained in a study of T cell responses to AZD1222 COVID-19 vaccine. Whole-study findings and limits: Donors were chiefly white British, with a greater number of females, and clonal diversity was perhaps underestimated. Sampling that yielded the repertoires occurred only after the peak T cell response. Once two AZD1222 doses were given, Spike-specific TCR breadth and depth went up. At baseline, just a handful of AZD1222 recipients tested seropositive.

Libraries were prepared by immunoSEQ multiplex PCR; TCRdb keeps only in-frame clonotypes and omits some of them. The sample yields more than 100,000 clones, roughly 87% seen once. This specimen was peripheral blood, taken on day 0 of AZD1222 vaccination. V and J are TRBV19 and TRBJ2-7, with D perhaps TRBD1 (5 bases). The sequence was collected from an adult in good health. Here the CDR3 reads CASRQGAGDATYEQYF. CDR3 DNA: TGTGCCAGTAGACAAGGGGCAGGCGACGCCACCTACGAGCAGTACTTC.